The clone carrying this T cell receptor (beta chain) showed up just a few times. What it recognizes is unknown. The sample belongs to a study of T cells after yellow fever vaccination. One entry per CDR3 protein results from TCRdb running MiXCR on the 5' RACE reads. Of approximately 330,000 distinct CDR3 sequences listed, around an eighth were seen once; the top ten hold about 3%. This CDR3 region has 14 residues. J was trimmed by 2 bases and V by 4 bases; bases with no gene match: 3. From germline, CDR1 is SGHTA and CDR2 FQGNSA. Study findings and constraints: In post-booster samples, most primary-vaccination clones reappeared (about 96% CD4, over 70% CD8). Shared CD4/CD8 clonotypes were a small share, likely from convergent recombination.

The chain couples TRBV7-2 to TRBJ2-5; 8 bases match TRBD1. This clonotype was obtained from a man between 18 and 29 years old who received the YFV17D yellow fever vaccine. The sequenced sample was CD4+ T cells sorted from PBMCs, obtained 15 days after the yellow fever booster vaccination. The CDR3 loop reads CASSWGQAQETQYF. DNA for the CDR3: TGTGCCAGCAGCTGGGGACAGGCTCAAGAGACCCAGTACTTC. The whole variable domain, remainder taken from reference TRBV7-2 and TRBJ2-5, is GAGVSQSPSNKVTEKGKDVELRCDPISGHTALYWYRQSLGQGLEFLIYFQGNSAPDKSGLPSDRFSAERTGGSVSTLTIQRTQQEDSAVYLCASSWGQAQETQYFGPGTRLLVL.